There are a few counts of the clone carrying this TCR beta chain. Trimming cost V 2 bases and J 6 bases, with 11 bases left between them. The CDR3 contains 14 residues. CDR1 MNHNS and CDR2 SASEGT come from the germline V gene. These data originate in a study of cytomegalovirus exposure and HLA in healthy donors. Amplification used 60 Vbeta primers and 13 Jbeta primers. Repertoires were generated with immunoSEQ multiplex PCR, while TCRdb's copy carries only in-frame clones and drops some. The sample yields some 130,000 clones, 78% seen once. V usage is TRBV6-1 and J usage is TRBJ1-5; the D is unclear. The TCR sequence derives from a female donor in good health and CMV-seronegative. The sequenced sample was PBMCs. The CDR3 spells CASSERTDGQPQHF. Here the CDR3 DNA reads TGTGCCAGCAGTGAACGCACAGACGGTCAGCCCCAGCATTTT.